Listed here are 20 T cell receptor beta chains from one sample, sequenced in a study of blood T cell repertoires in COVID-19. Using immunoSEQ multiplex PCR, the repertoire was profiled, and TCRdb retains in-frame clones only, with some absent. The sample holds around 43,000 clones, 80% to 90% seen once. Sequencing input: peripheral blood. The receptors here all came from a human donor in a cohort sampled during active COVID-19.

The chain has TRBV29-1 and TRBJ2-1, with 9 bases lining up with TRBD2. This CDR3 has 14 residues. V lost 8 bases to trimming and J lost 7 bases; unmatched junction nucleotides: 12. Germline lookup yields CDR1 SQVTM and CDR2 ANQGSEA. The CDR3 nucleotides are TGCAGCATTTGTCTGGCGGGAGGGCCAAATGAGCAGTTCTTC. Translation gives CSICLAGGPNEQFF.

The chain has TRBV2 and TRBJ2-7; TRBD1 agrees at 11 bases. The CDR3 runs to 12 residues. Germline-derived CDR1 and CDR2 are SNHLY and FYNNEI. After removal of 10 bases from V and 6 bases from J, the junction contained 5 bases not matched to a gene. The CDR3 DNA is TGTGCCACGCGGGACAGGGGGTCCGAGCAGTACTTC. It yields the protein CATRDRGSEQYF. Filled out from reference TRBV2 and TRBJ2-7, the complete variable domain reads EPEVTQTPSHQVTQMGQEVILRCVPISNHLYFYWYRQILGQKVEFLVSFYNNEISEKSEIFDDQFSVERPDGSNFTLKIRSTKLEDSAMYFCATRDRGSEQYFGPGTRLTVT.

This rearrangement joins TRBV14 to TRBJ2-7, with TRBD1 matching over 7 bases. The CDR3 is 16 amino acids. Looked up from germline, CDR1 is SGHDN and CDR2 is FVKESK. V dropped 4 bases and J dropped 6; count of bases not matched to a gene: 15. The CDR3 DNA follows: TGTGCCAGCAGCCGCCAAGAGACAGGGAACATCGGCGAGCAGTACTTC. Protein sequence: CASSRQETGNIGEQYF.

This chain joins TRBV6-6 and TRBJ2-7, with no clear D. Germline CDR1 and CDR2: MNHNY and SVGAGI (reference sequence). The CDR3 has 11 amino acids. Trimming took off 6 bases at V and 3 bases at J, with 6 bases between the two ends. As DNA, the CDR3 is TGTGCCAGCAGACTGAACTACGAGCAGTACTTC. Protein sequence: CASRLNYEQYF.

The rearrangement links TRBV7-6 to TRBJ2-1, with TRBD1 identical over 12 bases. Germline-derived CDR1 and CDR2 are SGHVS and FNYEAQ. The CDR3 sequence is 15 residues long. The J segment lost 10 bases and the V segment lost 5 bases, leaving 9 bases of the junction unmatched. The CDR3 protein is CASSRGTGGRGEQFF. Here the CDR3 DNA reads TGTGCCAGCAGCCGAGGGACAGGGGGCAGGGGGGAGCAGTTCTTC.

V gene TRBV30 combines with J gene TRBJ1-1; 8 bases map to TRBD1. Trimming removed 8 bases from V and 0 bases from J; junction bases left unmatched: 5. The CDR3 sequence is 13 residues long. Germline V gene lookup returns CDR1 GTSNPN and CDR2 SVGIG (reference sequence). The CDR3 protein is CAAYRGVNTEAFF. The DNA for the CDR3 is TGTGCCGCCTACAGGGGGGTGAACACTGAAGCTTTCTTT.

This sequence joins TRBV7-8 and TRBJ1-2; 7 bases are a match to TRBD1. This CDR3 has 13 amino acids. CDR1 SGHVS and CDR2 FQNEAQ come from the germline V gene. Trimming cost V 6 bases and J 5 bases; bases outside gene matches: 6. The chain's CDR3 is CASSEGQIYGYTF. The CDR3 nucleotides are TGTGCCAGCAGTGAGGGACAGATTTATGGCTACACCTTC.

The chain recombines TRBV7-2 with TRBJ2-6; TRBD2 matches 7 bases. The CDR3 spans 18 residues. Germline CDR1 is SGHTA and CDR2 is FQGNSA. The V and J ends lost 0 bases and 0 bases, in that order; junction bases with no gene match: 5. The CDR3: CASSLASGWSSGANVLTF. CDR3 DNA: TGTGCCAGCAGCTTAGCTAGCGGGTGGTCCTCTGGGGCCAACGTCCTGACTTTC.

V and J are TRBV19 and TRBJ2-2; 10 bases line up with TRBD2. The V segment lost 6 bases and the J segment 4 bases; nucleotides outside the gene matches: 8. There are 16 residues in the CDR3. Germline values: CDR1 LNHDA, CDR2 SQIVND (reference sequence). The CDR3 is CASSGLAGVSTGELFF. The DNA of the CDR3 is TGTGCCAGTAGCGGTCTAGCGGGAGTATCCACCGGGGAGCTGTTTTTT.

The chain joins TRBV9 to TRBJ1-6; TRBD1 might be the D (6 bases). Germline lookup yields CDR1 SGDLS and CDR2 YYNGEE. The CDR3 loop spans 16 amino acids. V was trimmed by 3 bases and J by 6 bases, leaving 16 bases between them. The CDR3 DNA reads TGTGCCAGCAGCGCAAGCCCAGGGGCCCTTAATTCACCCCTCCACTTT. Amino acids: CASSASPGALNSPLHF.

V usage is TRBV12-5 and J usage is TRBJ2-6; perhaps TRBD2 as D (6 bases). V shed 2 bases and J shed 0 bases, with 14 bases lying between them. The V gene's germline CDR1 is LGHNT and CDR2 FRNRAP. The CDR3 sequence is 18 residues long. In DNA, the CDR3 is TGTGCTAGTGGTTTGATTTCTGGGGGACTCTCTGGGGCCAACGTCCTGACTTTC. This encodes CASGLISGGLSGANVLTF.

V gene TRBV5-1 combines with J gene TRBJ1-2; D perhaps matches TRBD1 (5 bases). The CDR3 is 17 amino acids. V lost 0 bases to trimming and J lost 4 bases, with 19 bases between them. CDR1 and CDR2 (germline): SGHRS, YFSETQ. CDR3: CASSLDTDSQLLYGYTF. The CDR3 DNA sequence: TGCGCCAGCAGCTTGGACACCGACAGCCAACTTCTCTATGGCTACACCTTC.

V and J are TRBV9 and TRBJ2-1; tentative D call: TRBD1 (6 bases). The CDR3 has 15 residues. The germline V gene has CDR1 SGDLS and CDR2 YYNGEE. Trimming removed 4 bases from V and 0 bases from J, with 11 bases in between. CDR3 sequence: CASSTQGSSYNEQFF. CDR3 nucleotide sequence: TGTGCCAGCAGCACACAGGGCAGCTCCTACAATGAGCAGTTCTTC.

The chain uses TRBV9 and TRBJ1-3, with TRBD1 matching 8 bases. In germline, CDR1 is SGDLS, CDR2 YYNGEE. This CDR3 region has 15 residues. The V and J ends lost 1 base and 4 bases, in that order; junction bases with no gene match: 4. The CDR3 loop is CASSVQGARGNTIYF. Here the CDR3 DNA reads TGTGCCAGCAGCGTACAGGGGGCAAGAGGAAACACCATATATTTT.

The V gene is TRBV12-5, the J gene TRBJ2-2, with TRBD2 matching over 11 bases. V trimming: 0 bases; J trimming: 3 bases; junction bases outside the gene matches: 6. The length of the CDR3 is 18 residues. In germline, CDR1 is LGHNT, CDR2 FRNRAP. The CDR3 DNA reads as TGTGCTAGTGGTTTGGTACTAGCGGGGGCCGGGGACACCGGGGAGCTGTTTTTT. Translating it yields CASGLVLAGAGDTGELFF.

A single count supports this clone. This chain links TRBV15 with TRBJ1-4; TRBD1 matches 8 bases. This CDR3 comprises 15 residues. The J segment lost 8 bases and the V segment lost 1 base, leaving 6 bases of the junction unmatched. Germline lookup yields CDR1 LNHNV and CDR2 YYDKDF (reference sequence). CDR3 nucleotide sequence: TGTGCCACCAGCAGAGGGTTCCAGGGGGCCGAAAAACTGTTTTTT. Its protein is CATSRGFQGAEKLFF. The whole variable domain, filled in from reference TRBV15 and TRBJ1-4, reads DAMVIQNPRYQVTQFGKPVTLSCSQTLNHNVMYWYQQKSSQAPKLLFHYYDKDFNNEADTPDNFQSRRPNTSFCFLDIRSPGLGDTAMYLCATSRGFQGAEKLFFGSGTQLSVL.

This chain links TRBV2 with TRBJ2-7; D is undetermined. This CDR3 comprises 11 residues. From germline, CDR1 is SNHLY and CDR2 FYNNEI. V lost 5 bases, J lost 5 bases, and 7 bases lay in between. CDR3 DNA: TGTGCCAGCAGTCAGTACGACGAGCAGTACTTC. It yields the protein CASSQYDEQYF.

The chain is built from TRBV6-5 and TRBJ2-7, with TRBD2 matching 8 bases. This CDR3 contains 11 residues. Losses at the gene ends were 10 bases for V and 4 bases for J; bases not matched to a gene: 3. CDR1 is MNHEY and CDR2 is SVGAGI in the germline V gene. Here the CDR3 reads CATSGGYEQYF. The CDR3 DNA sequence: TGTGCCACTTCGGGAGGGTACGAGCAGTACTTC.

This rearrangement joins TRBV11-2 to TRBJ1-1; 7 nucleotides match TRBD1. V lost 1 base and J lost 4; bases outside the gene matches: 9. The CDR3 has 16 residues. Looked up from germline, CDR1 is SGHAT and CDR2 is FQNNGV. The CDR3 coding sequence is TGTGCCAGCAGCTTAGGAACAGGGGTCTGGGGCACTGAAGCTTTCTTT. Translation gives CASSLGTGVWGTEAFF.

This clone has a single count. The DNA of the CDR3 is TGCGCCAGCAGCCAGGTACAGGTTTCTAACTATGGCTACACCTTC. Protein: CASSQVQVSNYGYTF. The chain couples TRBV4-1 to TRBJ1-2; TRBD1 is a possible D gene (5 bases). This CDR3 is built from 15 residues. V was trimmed by 3 bases and J by 0 bases, leaving 11 bases between them. Germline assignment: CDR1 MGHRA and CDR2 YSYEKL.